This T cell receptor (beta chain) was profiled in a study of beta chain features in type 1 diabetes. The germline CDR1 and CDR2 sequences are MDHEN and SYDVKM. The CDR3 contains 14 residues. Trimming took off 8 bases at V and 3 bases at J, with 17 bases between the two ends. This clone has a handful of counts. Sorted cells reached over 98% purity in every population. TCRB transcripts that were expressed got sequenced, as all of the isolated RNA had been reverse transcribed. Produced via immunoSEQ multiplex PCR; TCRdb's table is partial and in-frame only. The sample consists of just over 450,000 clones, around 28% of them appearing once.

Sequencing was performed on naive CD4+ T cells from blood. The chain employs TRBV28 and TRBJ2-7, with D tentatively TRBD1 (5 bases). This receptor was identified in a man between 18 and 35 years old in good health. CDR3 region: CASRSRTPGYEQYF. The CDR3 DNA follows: TGTGCCAGCCGAAGTCGGACACCAGGCTACGAGCAGTACTTC.